These T cell receptor beta chains were read from a single sample in a study of identical twins. TCRdb passed the 5' RACE reads through MiXCR, listing each CDR3 protein once. The sample has roughly 250,000 distinct CDR3 sequences; about 7.5% are singletons. This same sample was also taken into another study, of yellow fever vaccine responses in identical twins.

Input material: CD8+ T cells sorted from blood. The receptor source for this set is a woman aged 18-29 years in good health. CDR3s include the opening cysteine and the closing phenylalanine or tryptophan. The D gene is left open where the match is weak. The listing skips clone size in some rows; elsewhere it reads once, few, many or a size class.

TRBV28	many	TRBJ2-3	.	TGTGCCAGCAGTTTCCGCCAGTCCCGCACAGATACGCAGTATTTT	CASSFRQSRTDTQYF
TRBV29-1	few	TRBJ2-3	TRBD2	TGCAGCGTTGGCGGGGGGGCCAAAGATACGCAGTATTTT	CSVGGGAKDTQYF
TRBV4-1	.	TRBJ2-2	TRBD2	TGCGCCAGCAGCCAAGTCGTTTCGGGACTAGCGGGGGCCGGCACCGGGGAGCTGTTTTTT	CASSQVVSGLAGAGTGELFF
TRBV9	.	TRBJ1-1	.	TGTGCCAGCAGCGTAGCGGGCGGGATGAACACTGAAGCTTTCTTT	CASSVAGGMNTEAFF
TRBV28	many	TRBJ2-1	TRBD1	TGTGCCAGCAGTTCAACGAAGACAGGGGATCTTCCCCGTAACAATGAGCAGTTCTTC	CASSSTKTGDLPRNNEQFF
TRBV15	many	TRBJ1-3	.	TGTGCCACCAGCAGAGATCGTGGGGGGGAATCTGGAAACACCATATATTTT	CATSRDRGGESGNTIYF
TRBV20-1	once	TRBJ2-3	.	TGCAGTGCTAGAGGTTTAGGGCAGGGTGACACAGATACGCAGTATTTT	CSARGLGQGDTDTQYF
TRBV3-1	few	TRBJ2-7	TRBD2	TGTGCCAGCAGCCAAGAAGGCGCGGTAGCGGGAGTTGAGCAGTACTTC	CASSQEGAVAGVEQYF
TRBV29-1	many	TRBJ2-2	.	TGCAGCGTTACCATAGCCGGGGAGCTGTTTTTT	CSVTIAGELFF
TRBV5-8	few	TRBJ2-5	TRBD2	TGTGCCAGCAGCCCAGTAACTAGCGGGGGTGAAGAGACCCAGTACTTC	CASSPVTSGGEETQYF
TRBV12-3/TRBV12-4	.	TRBJ2-5	TRBD1	TGTGCCAGCAGTGCCACCGGGACAGGGGGTGGGGAGACCCAGTACTTC	CASSATGTGGGETQYF
TRBV5-1	many	TRBJ2-1	.	TGCGCCAGCAGCTTGGCCTCCTACAATGAGCAGTTCTTC	CASSLASYNEQFF
TRBV10-2	.	TRBJ2-1	.	TGCGCCAGCAGTGACGCACAGGGATGGAGCTCCTACAATGAGCAGTTCTTC	CASSDAQGWSSYNEQFF
TRBV6-4	many	TRBJ2-1	TRBD2	TGTGCCAGCAGTGACTCAACTAGCGGGGAGCAGTTCTTC	CASSDSTSGEQFF
TRBV2	few	TRBJ2-3	TRBD1	TGTGCCAGCAGTCACGGACAGGGGACCACAGATACGCAGTATTTT	CASSHGQGTTDTQYF
TRBV5-1	few	TRBJ2-1	TRBD2	TGCGCCAGCAGCCTGTCTAGCGGAAACTCCTACAATGAGCAGTTCTTC	CASSLSSGNSYNEQFF
TRBV7-2	.	TRBJ2-1	TRBD1	TGTGCCAGCAGCTTAGCGGGACAGGGGGCCTTCTACAATGAGCAGTTCTTC	CASSLAGQGAFYNEQFF
TRBV9	.	TRBJ1-5	.	TGTGCCAGCAGCGATGGACAGAGCAATCAGCCCCAGCATTTT	CASSDGQSNQPQHF
TRBV7-9	.	TRBJ2-1	.	TGTGCCAGCAGCTTTGGTCTCCCAGACAACAATGAGCAGTTCTTC	CASSFGLPDNNEQFF
TRBV20-1	.	TRBJ2-7	TRBD1	TGCAGTGCTAGCTCGTACGGACAGGGGGCTTGGGAGCAGTACTTC	CSASSYGQGAWEQYF
TRBV14	few	TRBJ2-2	TRBD1	TGTGCCAGCAGCCAAGGGTTCCAGGGGGCTGGCGGGGAGCTGTTTTTT	CASSQGFQGAGGELFF
TRBV11-2	few	TRBJ2-5	TRBD2	TGTGCCAGCAGCCCTGAGGCGGGGCTAGCGGGGGCCCCGAGGGAGACCCAGTACTTC	CASSPEAGLAGAPRETQYF
TRBV12-3/TRBV12-4	.	TRBJ2-3	.	TGTGCCAGCATGACTTATAACGGCCCCACAGATACGCAGTATTTT	CASMTYNGPTDTQYF
TRBV25-1	.	TRBJ2-3	TRBD2	TGTGCCAGCAGTGAATATGCGGGAGGCACAGATACGCAGTATTTT	CASSEYAGGTDTQYF
TRBV7-6	few	TRBJ1-1	.	TGTGCCAGCAGCGGCTCTGGGGGACGTAACACTGAAGCTTTCTTT	CASSGSGGRNTEAFF
TRBV27	few	TRBJ1-1	TRBD1	TGTGCCAGCAGCCGGGGACAGAAATTTAACACTGAAGCTTTCTTT	CASSRGQKFNTEAFF
TRBV4-1	few	TRBJ1-1	TRBD1	TGCGCCAGCAGTGGGGGGACAGGATTCACTGAAGCTTTCTTT	CASSGGTGFTEAFF
TRBV27	.	TRBJ1-3	.	TGTGCCAGCAGTTTATCGGGGGCTGGCGGAAACACCATATATTTT	CASSLSGAGGNTIYF
TRBV7-9	few	TRBJ2-1	TRBD2	TGTGCCAGCAGCCATCCGACTAGCGGGGTCAAGCAGTTCTTC	CASSHPTSGVKQFF